Sequencing of this T cell receptor beta chain was carried out in a study of identical twins. CDR1 LNHNV and CDR2 YYDKDF come from the germline V gene (reference sequence). This CDR3 region has 14 residues. Trimming took off 4 bases at V and 7 bases at J, with 13 bases between the two ends. TCRdb passed the 5' RACE reads through MiXCR, listing each CDR3 protein once. The table has some 900,000 distinct CDR3 sequences, 10% to 15% seen once. A further study also used this sample, focusing on yellow fever vaccine responses in identical twins.

The rearrangement uses TRBV15 and TRBJ2-2; D may match TRBD1 or TRBD2 (5 bases each). The sequenced sample consisted of PBMCs. The receptor's source is a woman younger than 30 in good health. As DNA, the CDR3 is TGTGCCACCAGCACCCGGGACGCCTACGGGGAGCTGTTTTTT. This sequence encodes CATSTRDAYGELFF.